This paragraph reports one T cell receptor (beta chain). This sample is part of a study of cytomegalovirus exposure and HLA in healthy donors. This CDR3 is built from 17 residues. Germline values: CDR1 SEHNR, CDR2 FQNEAQ (reference sequence). J gave up 2 bases and V 5 bases, and 11 bases lay outside the gene matches. Clones were read by immunoSEQ multiplex PCR, and TCRdb kept only the in-frame ones, dropping some. The sample gives 110,000 or so clones, approximately 86% of which show up once; less than 4.5% is in the top ten. Sequenced: PBMCs. V usage is TRBV7-9 and J usage is TRBJ2-1; 8 bases match TRBD2. The receptor comes from a man aged 18 to 30 in good health and CMV-seropositive. DNA for the CDR3: TGTGCCAGCAGCCCTACCCCTGGCGGGGGGACCTACAATGAGCAGTTCTTC. Protein product: CASSPTPGGGTYNEQFF.